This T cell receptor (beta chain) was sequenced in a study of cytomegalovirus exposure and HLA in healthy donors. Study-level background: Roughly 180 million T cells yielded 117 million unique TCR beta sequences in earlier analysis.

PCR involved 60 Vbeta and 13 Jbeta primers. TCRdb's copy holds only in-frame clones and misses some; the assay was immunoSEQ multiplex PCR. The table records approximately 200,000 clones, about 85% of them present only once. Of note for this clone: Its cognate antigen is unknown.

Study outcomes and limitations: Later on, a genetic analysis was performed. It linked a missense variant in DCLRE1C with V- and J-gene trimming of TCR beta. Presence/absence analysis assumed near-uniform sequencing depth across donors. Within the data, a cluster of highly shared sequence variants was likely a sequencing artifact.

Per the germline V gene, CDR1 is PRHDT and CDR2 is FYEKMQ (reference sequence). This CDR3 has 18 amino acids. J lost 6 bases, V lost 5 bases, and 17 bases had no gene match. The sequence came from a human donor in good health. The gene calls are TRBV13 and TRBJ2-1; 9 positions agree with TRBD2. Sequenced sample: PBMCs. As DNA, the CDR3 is TGTGCCAGCAGCATGTTATCCCTCCCGGGACTAGCCTCCAATGAGCAGTTCTTC. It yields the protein CASSMLSLPGLASNEQFF.